This is a list of T cell receptor beta chains from one sample in a study of beta chain features in type 1 diabetes. Sequencing used immunoSEQ multiplex PCR; TCRdb keeps in-frame clones, though not all of them. The table has 200,000 to 250,000 clones, 16% seen once. Sequencing was performed on naive CD4+ T cells from blood. The receptors come from a young man with type 1 diabetes. The CDR3 runs from the conserved cysteine through the conserved F or W. The D gene is left open where the match is weak. Size is omitted from some rows. Given values are once, few, many or a class for expanded clones.

j_call v_call clone_size d_call cdr3_aa cdr3_nt
TRBJ2-5 TRBV7-9 few TRBD1 CASSRTGLETQYF TGTGCCAGCAGCAGGACAGGCCTCGAGACCCAGTACTTC
TRBJ2-3 TRBV6-5 - - CATQDTDTQYF TGTGCCACCCAGGACACAGATACGCAGTATTTT
TRBJ2-6 TRBV7-2 - - CASSWVDGANVLTF TGTGCCAGCAGCTGGGTCGACGGGGCCAACGTCCTGACTTTC
TRBJ2-3 TRBV7-3 few - CASSFAPSTDTQYF TGTGCCAGCAGCTTCGCCCCTAGCACAGATACGCAGTATTTT
TRBJ2-2 TRBV30 few TRBD2 CAWSPRTRDTGELFF TGTGCCTGGAGTCCTAGGACTAGAGACACCGGGGAGCTGTTTTTT
TRBJ2-3 TRBV4-2 - TRBD2 CASSQGLAGKWSDTQYF TGTGCCAGCAGCCAAGGACTAGCGGGAAAATGGTCGGATACGCAGTATTTT
TRBJ1-1 TRBV29-1 few - CSVELPGANTEAFF TGCAGCGTTGAACTGCCAGGGGCGAACACTGAAGCTTTCTTT
TRBJ1-5 TRBV7-9 few - CASSLAGGPYQPQHF TGTGCCAGCAGCTTAGCGGGTGGGCCTTATCAGCCCCAGCATTTT
TRBJ1-2 TRBV29-1 few TRBD1 CSVGTGDYGYTF TGCAGCGTCGGTACAGGGGACTATGGCTACACCTTC
TRBJ2-5 TRBV29-1 few - CSVYKGAETQYF TGCAGCGTTTATAAAGGGGCAGAGACCCAGTACTTC
TRBJ2-7 TRBV30 - - CAWSFNRNSYEQYF TGTGCCTGGAGTTTTAACAGGAACTCCTACGAGCAGTACTTC
TRBJ2-3 TRBV29-1 - TRBD2 CSVRLAGVPDTQYF TGCAGCGTCAGACTAGCGGGAGTACCAGATACGCAGTATTTT
TRBJ2-1 TRBV18 - TRBD1 CASSSSLFGTGADNEQFF TGTGCCAGCTCATCCTCTCTATTCGGGACAGGGGCCGACAATGAGCAGTTCTTC
TRBJ2-5 TRBV28 - - CASRPIVQETQYF TGTGCCAGCAGGCCTATAGTTCAAGAGACCCAGTACTTC
TRBJ2-1 TRBV29-1 few TRBD1 CSVVDRSSYNEQFF TGCAGCGTCGTGGACAGGAGCTCCTACAATGAGCAGTTCTTC
TRBJ2-2 TRBV14 few - CASSQFSVRNTGELFF TGTGCCAGCAGCCAATTCTCAGTACGAAACACCGGGGAGCTGTTTTTT
TRBJ2-7 TRBV4-3 few TRBD1 CASSQEFWTGLTYEQYF TGCGCCAGCAGCCAAGAATTTTGGACAGGGCTTACCTACGAGCAGTACTTC
TRBJ1-2 TRBV29-1 few - CSVGGHRYGYTF TGCAGCGTTGGGGGACACCGCTATGGCTACACCTTC
TRBJ2-7 TRBV2 - - CASSEQGGGYEQYF TGTGCCAGCAGTGAACAAGGTGGAGGATACGAGCAGTACTTC
TRBJ1-1 TRBV7-9 few - CASSFGLNTEAFF TGTGCCAGCAGCTTCGGCCTGAACACTGAAGCTTTCTTT
TRBJ2-4 TRBV30 - - CAWSVMAPAGRAKNIQYF TGTGCCTGGAGTGTAATGGCCCCGGCAGGAAGGGCCAAAAACATTCAGTACTTC
TRBJ2-7 TRBV15 - - CATSKSYEQYF TGTGCCACCAGCAAGTCCTACGAGCAGTACTTC
TRBJ2-5 TRBV25-1 few TRBD1 CASSPGGQETQYF TGTGCCAGCAGTCCAGGGGGCCAAGAGACCCAGTACTTC
TRBJ2-7 TRBV5-1 - TRBD2 CASSLALAGSGEQYF TGCGCCAGCAGCTTGGCCCTAGCGGGATCCGGCGAGCAGTACTTC
TRBJ2-3 TRBV10-3 - TRBD2 CAIRAATSGGVNTQYF TGTGCCATCAGGGCCGCGACTAGCGGAGGGGTAAATACGCAGTATTTT
TRBJ2-5 TRBV25-1 few - CASSVGETQYF TGTGCCAGCAGTGTTGGAGAGACCCAGTACTTC